Each of the 30 T cell receptor beta chains below was sequenced from the same sample in a study of blood T cell repertoires in COVID-19. Sequencing was performed with immunoSEQ multiplex PCR; in TCRdb, only in-frame clones are kept and a portion is missing. Seen here are around 290,000 clones, 86% observed once, and the top ten hold over 2%. The sample was PBMCs or T cells enriched from blood (not recorded which). The receptor source for this set is a woman between 18 and 29 years old who had recovered from COVID-19.

J is TRBJ2-2 and V is TRBV19; maybe TRBD2 (6 bases). Germline V lookup: CDR1 LNHDA, CDR2 SQIVND (reference sequence). CDR3 length: 13 residues. Trimming removed 4 bases from V and 4 bases from J, with 7 bases in between. CDR3 in amino acids: CASSRGVTGELFF. CDR3 sequence (DNA): TGTGCCAGTAGTAGGGGGGTCACCGGGGAGCTGTTTTTT.

CDR3 coding DNA: TGCAGCTCGGACCCGGGGGACACTGAAGCTTTCTTT. Encoded protein: CSSDPGDTEAFF. The chain uses TRBV29-1 and TRBJ1-1, with D possibly being TRBD1 (5 bases). CDR1 is SQVTM, CDR2 ANQGSEA, per germline. This CDR3 spans 12 amino acids. V lost 8 bases, J lost 3 bases, and 13 bases lay in between.

The rearrangement links TRBV4-3 to TRBJ1-1; possibly TRBD1 for D (5 bases). V shed 0 bases and J shed 7 bases, with 6 bases lying between them. This CDR3 contains 12 residues. CDR1 and CDR2 (germline): LGHNA, YSLEER. CDR3 in DNA: TGCGCCAGCAGCCAAGAAGGGGATGAAGCTTTCTTT. This codes for CASSQEGDEAFF.

The chain is built from TRBV18 and TRBJ1-2; 9 positions match TRBD1. Unmatched junction bases numbered 3, after V lost 3 bases and J lost 4 bases. There are 14 residues in the CDR3. Germline values: CDR1 KGHSH, CDR2 LQKENI. CDR3 residues: CASSPGTGSYGYTF. The CDR3 nucleotides are TGTGCCAGCTCACCGGGGACAGGGAGCTATGGCTACACCTTC.

This chain joins TRBV29-1 and TRBJ1-2; D unclear. V lost 2 bases and J 4 bases, leaving 14 bases between the germline ends. The CDR3 sequence is 14 residues long. Per the germline V gene, CDR1 is SQVTM and CDR2 is ANQGSEA. DNA for the CDR3: TGCAGCGTTGAAACCCCGGACTCAGCCTATGGCTACACCTTC. This encodes CSVETPDSAYGYTF.

This chain links TRBV2 with TRBJ2-5, with 13 bases identical to TRBD2. Germline V lookup: CDR1 SNHLY, CDR2 FYNNEI. Trimming at V came to 5 bases and at J to 1 base, leaving 4 bases not matched to a gene. This CDR3 contains 16 residues. CDR3 sequence reads: CASSLTSGGIQETQYF. The CDR3 coding sequence is TGTGCCAGCAGTCTGACTAGCGGGGGGATCCAAGAGACCCAGTACTTC.

The chain links TRBV23-1 to TRBJ2-5, with no clear D. TRBV23-1 is marked as an open reading frame, function uncertain. The CDR3 contains 15 residues. Trimming pared 0 bases from V and 2 bases from J, leaving 10 bases between. CDR3 residues: CASSQSIAQQETQYF. The DNA of the CDR3 is TGCGCCAGCAGTCAATCGATCGCCCAGCAAGAGACCCAGTACTTC.

The chain recombines TRBV7-9 with TRBJ1-2; possibly TRBD1 for D (5 bases). The CDR3 is 15 amino acids. In germline, CDR1 is SEHNR, CDR2 FQNEAQ (reference sequence). Trimming left V 4 bases short and J 4 bases short, with 16 bases between. Written as DNA, the CDR3 is TGTGCCAGCAGCTCTCCTCTAGGACAAGGCTATGGCTACACCTTC. The encoded protein is CASSSPLGQGYGYTF.

This clone has just a few counts. The chain carries TRBV6-5 and TRBJ2-7, with TRBD1 matching 11 bases. CDR3 size: 15 residues. The junction had 9 bases not matched to a gene; V was cut back by 4 bases and J by 7 bases. Germline loops: CDR1 MNHEY, CDR2 SVGAGI. CDR3 DNA sequence: TGTGCCAGCAGTTTATTAGCGGGACAGGGGGATGAGCAGTACTTC. Protein sequence: CASSLLAGQGDEQYF.

V gene TRBV11-3 combines with J gene TRBJ1-3; D not resolved. Per the germline V gene, CDR1 is SGHNT and CDR2 is YENEEA. Trimming pared 1 base from V and 6 bases from J, leaving 7 bases between. This CDR3 is built from 13 residues. The CDR3: CASSLVTTNTIYF. CDR3 nucleotide sequence: TGTGCCAGCAGCTTAGTAACAACAAACACCATATATTTT. Full variable domain (outside the CDR3, taken from reference TRBV11-3 and TRBJ1-3): EAGVVQSPRYKIIEKKQPVAFWCNPISGHNTLYWYLQNLGQGPELLIRYENEEAVDDSQLPKDRFSAERLKGVDSTLKIQPAELGDSAVYLCASSLVTTNTIYFGEGSWLTVV.

Only a few counts were recorded for this clone. Other DNA sequences from this sample encode an identical CDR3 as well. V is TRBV27 and J is TRBJ2-7; 12 nucleotides line up with TRBD1. This CDR3 spans 15 amino acids. V was pared by 1 base and J by 4 bases, with 2 bases of the junction left unmatched. Germline V gives CDR1 MNHEY, CDR2 SMNVEV (reference sequence). In DNA, the CDR3 is TGTGCCAGCAGTTTATTGGGACAGGGGGCGTACGAGCAGTACTTC. Translated, it gives CASSLLGQGAYEQYF.

The chain uses TRBV29-1 and TRBJ2-1; 7 bases are a match to TRBD2. With V trimmed by 1 base and J by 0 bases, 3 bases remained unmatched. The CDR3 extends over 15 amino acids. Germline loops: CDR1 SQVTM, CDR2 ANQGSEA. Written as DNA, the CDR3 is TGCAGCGTTGAAGGTCCTAGCGGCTCCTACAATGAGCAGTTCTTC. As protein: CSVEGPSGSYNEQFF.

Remarks on this clone: The sample contains more than one DNA sequence encoding this CDR3. The chain recombines TRBV18 with TRBJ1-3; D not resolved. CDR1 and CDR2 (germline): KGHSH, LQKENI. The V gene lost 6 bases and the J gene lost 4 bases, with 10 bases spanning the gap. The CDR3 totals 13 residues. The CDR3 here is CASSPGAGNTIYF. The CDR3 DNA sequence: TGTGCCAGCTCGCCGGGAGCCGGAAACACCATATATTTT.

The J gene is TRBJ2-1, the V gene TRBV5-4; no clear D gene. Germline CDR1 reads SGHNT; CDR2 reads YYREEE (reference sequence). Trimming took 4 bases from V and 9 from J, leaving 14 bases between them. The CDR3 is made up of 13 amino acids. CDR3 in DNA: TGTGCCAGCAGCCTCGACTCGTTCCGTGAGCAGTTCTTC. Translating it yields CASSLDSFREQFF.

A single count supports this clone. J is TRBJ1-2 and V is TRBV15; possible D gene TRBD1, 6 bases. Germline assignment: CDR1 LNHNV and CDR2 YYDKDF (reference sequence). The CDR3 sequence is 15 residues long. The ends were cut back, 0 bases at V and 5 bases at J, with 13 bases in the middle. The CDR3 loop is CATSREWGGGYGYTF. The CDR3 nucleotides read TGTGCCACCAGCAGAGAATGGGGAGGGGGATATGGCTACACCTTC.

Only one count was recorded for this clone. V and J are TRBV7-3 and TRBJ1-1; D is unresolved. This CDR3 is 14 amino acids long. V was cut by 8 bases and J by 5 bases, with 18 bases left in between. Looked up from germline, CDR1 is SGHTA and CDR2 is FQGTGA. The CDR3 reads CASRQRRESTEAFF. CDR3 nucleotides: TGTGCCAGCCGGCAGAGGAGGGAAAGTACTGAAGCTTTCTTT.

J is TRBJ2-1 and V is TRBV4-1, with 15 positions matching TRBD2. Germline values: CDR1 MGHRA, CDR2 YSYEKL. After removal of 4 bases from V and 8 bases from J, the junction contained 9 bases not matched to a gene. The CDR3 extends over 17 amino acids. The CDR3 bases are TGCGCCAGCAGCCTAGGACTAGCGGGGGGGCGCATGGATGAGCAGTTCTTC. The encoded protein is CASSLGLAGGRMDEQFF.

In nucleotides, the CDR3 is TGTGCCAGCAGAAAAATCGGACAGACCAACACTGAAGCTTTCTTT. Translated, it gives CASRKIGQTNTEAFF. J is TRBJ1-1 and V is TRBV27; D may be TRBD1 (6 bases). This CDR3 spans 15 amino acids. From germline, CDR1 is MNHEY and CDR2 SMNVEV (reference sequence). The germline V and J ends were trimmed by 6 bases and 2 bases, with 16 bases remaining between them.

The chain uses TRBV27 and TRBJ1-2; 8 bases map to TRBD1. V trimming: 2 bases; J trimming: 5 bases; junction bases outside the gene matches: 4. This CDR3 region has 14 residues. Germline V gives CDR1 MNHEY, CDR2 SMNVEV (reference sequence). Here the CDR3 DNA reads TGTGCCAGCAGTTTAGGACAGGGCCCTTATGGCTACACCTTC. This encodes CASSLGQGPYGYTF.

The chain uses TRBV11-2 and TRBJ2-5; 8 nucleotides agree with TRBD2. CDR3 length: 18 residues. CDR1 and CDR2 (germline): SGHAT, FQNNGV. J was trimmed by 1 base and V by 1 base; bases with no gene match: 11. CDR3 sequence reads: CASSLVPPGGALQETQYF. CDR3 DNA: TGTGCCAGCAGCTTAGTACCACCCGGGGGGGCCCTCCAAGAGACCCAGTACTTC.

The chain links TRBV10-3 to TRBJ2-5; 9 bases align to TRBD1. CDR1 is ENHRY, CDR2 SYGVKD, per germline. This CDR3 has 15 amino acids. V shed 5 bases, J shed 1 base, and the junction held 5 bases outside the gene matches. The CDR3 sequence is CAISLATGGQETQYF. Written as DNA, the CDR3 is TGTGCCATCAGTCTCGCGACAGGGGGCCAAGAGACCCAGTACTTC.

This chain joins TRBV7-9 and TRBJ1-2, with TRBD1 matching 11 bases. The CDR3 sequence is 15 residues long. CDR1 is SEHNR and CDR2 is FQNEAQ in the germline V gene (reference sequence). Trimming took 2 bases from V and 4 from J; bases not matched to a gene: 3. The CDR3: CASSLPGTGGYGYTF. CDR3 sequence (DNA): TGTGCCAGCAGCTTACCCGGGACAGGGGGCTATGGCTACACCTTC.

As DNA, the CDR3 is TGTGCCAGCAGCTTGGCGGGGGTCCCCTACGAGCAGTACTTC. Translated, it gives CASSLAGVPYEQYF. This rearrangement joins TRBV5-5 to TRBJ2-7, with D possibly matching TRBD2 (6 bases). The CDR3 contains 14 residues. Between the trimmed V and J ends, which lost 0 bases and 2 bases, there was a span of 9 bases. Germline V gene sequence: CDR1 SGHKS, CDR2 YYEKEE (reference sequence).

This chain joins TRBV2 and TRBJ2-7, with D perhaps TRBD1 (5 bases). This CDR3 is built from 18 residues. The germline CDR1 and CDR2 sequences are SNHLY and FYNNEI. Trimming removed 3 bases from V and 1 base from J, with 22 bases in between. CDR3 coding DNA: TGTGCCAGCAGTGACTCGGCAGGGTCCGCCGAAAAATCCTACGAGCAGTACTTC. Its protein product is CASSDSAGSAEKSYEQYF.

This chain links TRBV6-4 with TRBJ1-2; D ambiguous. Trimming cost V 0 bases and J 7 bases, with 12 bases left between them. The germline V gene encodes CDR1 MRHNA and CDR2 SNTAGT. The CDR3 runs 14 residues. The CDR3 coding sequence is TGTGCCAGCAGTGACTCCTTAGGCAGGCCTGGCTACACCTTC. Amino acids: CASSDSLGRPGYTF.

The gene calls are TRBV10-3 and TRBJ2-1; 7 positions match TRBD1. The CDR3 loop spans 15 amino acids. V dropped 4 bases and J dropped 4; count of bases not matched to a gene: 7. Germline V lookup: CDR1 ENHRY, CDR2 SYGVKD. The CDR3 is CAISGFEGAYNEQFF. The CDR3 nucleotides read TGTGCCATCAGTGGATTTGAGGGGGCGTACAATGAGCAGTTCTTC.

V usage is TRBV25-1 and J usage is TRBJ1-6; 7 bases fit TRBD1. CDR3 size: 18 residues. Trimming took 2 bases from V and 5 from J; bases not matched to a gene: 12. Germline values: CDR1 MGHDK, CDR2 SYGVNS. DNA of the CDR3: TGTGCCAGCAGTGAAATTGGGGGACAGCCCTATAATAATTCACCCCTCCACTTT. Its protein product is CASSEIGGQPYNNSPLHF.

V gene TRBV18 combines with J gene TRBJ2-1, with 12 bases identical to TRBD2. Germline V lookup: CDR1 KGHSH, CDR2 LQKENI. V was clipped by 6 bases and J by 4 bases; unmatched bases: 4. The CDR3 contains 15 residues. The CDR3 sequence is CASSETSGGYNEQFF. CDR3 sequence (DNA): TGTGCCAGCTCCGAAACTAGCGGGGGGTACAATGAGCAGTTCTTC.

The chain links TRBV29-1 to TRBJ2-1, with D maybe TRBD1 (6 bases). V lost 7 bases and J lost 5, with 15 bases in between. This CDR3 contains 13 residues. CDR1 and CDR2 from the germline V gene are SQVTM and ANQGSEA. In DNA, the CDR3 is TGCAGCGGTCGTCCGGGACATCACAATGAGCAGTTCTTC. Translating gives CSGRPGHHNEQFF.

For the CDR3, the DNA is TGTGCCAGCTCACCACAGGCGGGGGCCTCCACAGATACGCAGTATTTT. The encoded protein is CASSPQAGASTDTQYF. The chain uses TRBV18 and TRBJ2-3; a possible D gene is TRBD2 (7 bases). This CDR3 has 16 residues. Looked up from germline, CDR1 is KGHSH and CDR2 is LQKENI. V was clipped by 1 base and J by 2 bases, with 13 bases between them.